The 26 T cell receptor beta chains given below trace back to one sample, sequenced in a study of blood T cells in healthy people across ages. Using a J-beta primer mix together with a sample-barcoded 5' primer, a second PCR was run for 7 to 11 cycles. TCRdb itself ran the 5' RACE reads through MiXCR, one entry per CDR3 protein. This sample carries around 800,000 distinct CDR3 sequences, about 46% of them seen once, and the ten largest clones take 18%. Sample: blood. These receptors came from a man at least 80 years old in good health.

V gene TRBV7-2 combines with J gene TRBJ1-2; D is ambiguous. The CDR3 runs to 15 residues. Trimming took 5 bases from V and 5 from J, leaving 18 bases between them. Germline V gives CDR1 SGHTA, CDR2 FQGNSA. Here the CDR3 DNA reads TGTGCCAGCAGCCCAGGAGGCCCCGCAGCATATGGCTACACCTTC. This encodes CASSPGGPAAYGYTF.

This rearrangement joins TRBV12-3 or TRBV12-4 to TRBJ2-7; 9 bases map to TRBD1. This CDR3 is 15 amino acids long. The V segment lost 3 bases and the J segment 2 bases; nucleotides outside the gene matches: 5. Here the CDR3 reads CASSFDGTGTYEQYF. The CDR3 region has the DNA TGTGCCAGCAGTTTTGACGGGACAGGGACCTACGAGCAGTACTTC.

This chain connects TRBV20-1 to TRBJ1-2; 9 nucleotides line up with TRBD1. CDR3 size: 14 residues. Germline-derived CDR1 and CDR2 are DFQATT and SNEGSKA (reference sequence). The V and J ends lost 4 bases and 3 bases, in that order; junction bases with no gene match: 6. CDR3 nucleotides: TGCAGTGCTATCCGGGACAGGGTTGACTATGGCTACACCTTC. Its protein is CSAIRDRVDYGYTF.

The V call is TRBV4-2, the J call TRBJ2-1; D assignment may be TRBD1 or TRBD2 (6 bases each). This CDR3 contains 13 residues. Trimming took 2 bases from V and 13 from J, leaving 15 bases between them. Per the germline V gene, CDR1 is LGHNA and CDR2 is YNFKEQ. CDR3 loop: CASSQPRDGGQFF. In DNA, the CDR3 is TGTGCCAGCAGCCAACCCCGGGACGGGGGCCAGTTCTTC.

This clonotype was counted only a few times. This chain links TRBV20-1 with TRBJ2-7; unclear D gene. This CDR3 region has 18 residues. CDR1 is DFQATT and CDR2 is SNEGSKA in the germline V gene (reference sequence). The V end was cut by 3 bases, the J end by 5 bases, with 29 bases between. CDR3 residues: CSASGAGSALGRLDEQYF. The CDR3 DNA sequence: TGCAGTGCTAGTGGTGCAGGTTCCGCCCTCGGTCGGCTCGACGAGCAGTACTTC.

Notes on this clonotype: With a much larger clone just one base away, this may be a read error. The rearrangement links TRBV5-1 to TRBJ2-6; D call uncertain. The CDR3 covers 16 residues. Germline V CDR1 and CDR2: SGHRS, YFSETQ. The V and J ends lost 0 bases and 0 bases respectively, with 7 bases between them. CDR3 coding DNA: TGCGCCAGCAGCTTGGGGCTGCGCTCTGGGGCCAACGTCCTGACTTTC. Encoded protein: CASSLGLRSGANVLTF.

In the case of this clonotype: One end of the junction varies from germline; a read error may be responsible. The J gene is TRBJ2-1, the V gene TRBV7-2, with a tentative D call TRBD2 (6 bases). Germline CDR1 and CDR2: SGHTA and FQGNSA. CDR3 length: 16 amino acids. This CDR3 reads CAGSSSGRSSYNEQFF. Here the CDR3 DNA reads TGTGCCGGCAGTTCCAGCGGGCGTAGCTCCTACAATGAGCAGTTCTTC.

This clonotype was seen more than once but under ten times. The V call is TRBV20-1, the J call TRBJ2-1; 13 bases fit TRBD2. Trimming took 0 bases from V and 9 from J; bases not matched to a gene: 14. Per the germline V gene, CDR1 is DFQATT and CDR2 is SNEGSKA (reference sequence). The CDR3 covers 18 residues. CDR3 in amino acids: CSARDLGLAGTRRSEQFF. As DNA, the CDR3 is TGCAGTGCTAGAGATCTGGGACTAGCGGGAACCCGAAGAAGTGAGCAGTTCTTC.

This rearrangement joins TRBV29-1 to TRBJ2-3; tentatively, D is TRBD2 (5 bases). Trimming took 4 bases from V and 8 from J, leaving 13 bases between them. The CDR3 totals 12 residues. CDR1 is SQVTM and CDR2 is ANQGSEA in the germline V gene. CDR3 protein: CSVGEASLTQYF. CDR3 in DNA: TGCAGCGTTGGAGAGGCTAGCCTTACGCAGTATTTT.

This clonotype was picked up a small number of times. This chain links TRBV7-2 with TRBJ2-7; 9 nucleotides agree with TRBD1. Germline CDR1 SGHTA, CDR2 FQGNSA. Trimming took 5 bases from V and 6 from J; bases not matched to a gene: 5. CDR3 length: 13 residues. CDR3 in amino acids: CASSKDRGGEQYF. For the CDR3, the DNA is TGTGCCAGCAGCAAGGACAGGGGCGGCGAGCAGTACTTC. Full variable domain (outside the CDR3, taken from reference TRBV7-2 and TRBJ2-7): GAGVSQSPSNKVTEKGKDVELRCDPISGHTALYWYRQSLGQGLEFLIYFQGNSAPDKSGLPSDRFSAERTGGSVSTLTIQRTQQEDSAVYLCASSKDRGGEQYFGPGTRLTVT.

In the case of this clonotype: A read error is possible here, since a much larger clone lies one base away. This chain connects TRBV7-9 to TRBJ2-1; weak D call: TRBD1 (6 bases). CDR1 SEHNR and CDR2 FQNEAQ come from the germline V gene (reference sequence). This CDR3 comprises 16 residues. V lost 4 bases and J lost 4, with 17 bases in between. Here the CDR3 DNA reads TGTGCCAGCAGCTCCCCCCGGGGCAGGGGATACAATGAGCAGTTCTTC. Translation gives CASSSPRGRGYNEQFF.

A note on this clonotype: An end of the junction differs from the germline gene, which may be a read error. The rearrangement links TRBV29-1 to TRBJ1-6; D is ambiguous. The CDR3 spans 13 residues. Per germline, CDR1 SQVTM and CDR2 ANQGSEA. CDR3 in amino acids: CSVAHSHNSPLHF. The CDR3 nucleotides are TGCAGCGTGGCCCACTCCCATAATTCACCCCTCCACTTT.

In the case of this clonotype: A much larger clone sits a single nucleotide away, making a read error possible. The J gene is TRBJ2-7, the V gene TRBV7-8, with D perhaps matching TRBD2 (5 bases). V was shortened by 5 bases and J by 7 bases, with 21 bases between the two germline ends. Germline lookup yields CDR1 SGHVS and CDR2 FQNEAQ. The CDR3 length is 15 residues. CDR3 in amino acids: CASSAHEDSQSEQYF. The CDR3, as DNA: TGTGCCAGCAGCGCCCACGAGGACTCCCAGAGTGAGCAGTACTTC.

The chain carries TRBV28 and TRBJ1-5, with 8 bases identical to TRBD1. The CDR3 has 16 residues. Germline CDR1 is MDHEN and CDR2 is SYDVKM. V gave up 6 bases and J gave up 6 bases; unmatched junction bases: 13. The CDR3 here is CASSPSDRAGGQPQHF. CDR3 DNA: TGTGCCAGCAGCCCCTCGGACAGGGCTGGGGGTCAGCCCCAGCATTTT. Variable domain in full (rest from reference TRBV28 and TRBJ1-5): DVKVTQSSRYLVKRTGEKVFLECVQDMDHENMFWYRQDPGLGLRLIYFSYDVKMKEKGDIPEGYSVSREKKERFSLILESASTNQTSMYLCASSPSDRAGGQPQHFGDGTRLSIL.

The chain carries TRBV20-1 and TRBJ1-2; D perhaps matches TRBD1 (6 bases). Germline assignment: CDR1 DFQATT and CDR2 SNEGSKA (reference sequence). The CDR3 is 14 amino acids. Trimming pared 3 bases from V and 6 bases from J, leaving 17 bases between. CDR3 residues: CSARLRSDSDGYTF. CDR3 coding DNA: TGCAGTGCTAGGCTCCGATCGGACAGCGATGGCTACACCTTC.

The sample holds a few counts of this clonotype. The rearrangement uses TRBV14 and TRBJ2-3; 11 positions match TRBD2. CDR3 length equals 17 residues. The trim removed 4 bases at V and 4 bases at J, leaving 10 bases unmatched. The germline gives CDR1 SGHDN, CDR2 FVKESK. CDR3: CASSLTGTSGGADTQYF. CDR3 nucleotide sequence: TGTGCCAGCAGCCTGACCGGGACTAGCGGCGGCGCAGATACGCAGTATTTT.

This chain uses TRBV10-3 with TRBJ2-5; 7 bases are a match to TRBD1. Trimming cost V 6 bases and J 7 bases; bases outside gene matches: 14. Germline V gene sequence: CDR1 ENHRY, CDR2 SYGVKD. This CDR3 contains 15 residues. CDR3 sequence: CAIRRRDSDVGTQYF. Written as DNA, the CDR3 is TGTGCCATCAGGCGACGGGACAGTGATGTAGGGACCCAGTACTTC.

This clonotype was recorded many times. This chain connects TRBV18 to TRBJ2-5; D gene ambiguous. CDR3 length: 16 amino acids. Germline V lookup: CDR1 KGHSH, CDR2 LQKENI. Trimming removed 0 bases from V and 0 bases from J, with 11 bases in between. The CDR3 DNA reads as TGTGCCAGCTCACCACCCTGGGGTCTATACCAAGAGACCCAGTACTTC. This gives the protein CASSPPWGLYQETQYF.

The chain combines TRBV3-1 with TRBJ2-1; TRBD2 aligns across 7 bases. The CDR3 is made up of 15 amino acids. The V and J ends lost 3 bases and 4 bases, in that order; junction bases with no gene match: 6. Germline V gene sequence: CDR1 LGHDT, CDR2 YNNKEL (reference sequence). CDR3 in amino acids: CASSQAAGPYNEQFF. The CDR3 region has the DNA TGTGCCAGCAGCCAGGCAGCGGGGCCTTACAATGAGCAGTTCTTC.

A word on this clonotype: Just one base apart from a much larger clone, this may be a read error. The chain has TRBV9 and TRBJ2-1; 8 bases align to TRBD2. The germline gives CDR1 SGDLS, CDR2 YYNGEE. The junction had 7 bases not matched to a gene; V was cut back by 1 base and J by 7 bases. CDR3 length: 15 amino acids. CDR3 sequence (DNA): TGTGCCAGCAGCGTATTCCCGGGACTAGGGAATGAGCAGTTCTTC. Residues: CASSVFPGLGNEQFF.

This clonotype was picked up a small number of times. The genes are TRBV12-5 and TRBJ2-5, with 7 bases that match TRBD1. CDR3 size: 15 residues. V lost 4 bases, J lost 1 base, and 6 bases stayed unmatched. Germline V gene data show CDR1 as LGHNT and CDR2 as FRNRAP. As DNA, the CDR3 is TGTGCTAGTGGTTATGACAGGGCTATCCAAGAGACCCAGTACTTC. Encoded protein: CASGYDRAIQETQYF.

The chain has TRBV12-3 or TRBV12-4 and TRBJ2-1, with TRBD1 matching over 9 bases. The CDR3 has 15 amino acids. The V and J ends lost 7 bases and 4 bases, in that order; junction bases with no gene match: 8. The CDR3 is CASTAPGQGYNEQFF. In DNA form, the CDR3 reads TGTGCCAGCACTGCGCCGGGACAGGGTTACAATGAGCAGTTCTTC.

The chain combines TRBV10-3 with TRBJ2-3; unclear D gene. Germline CDR1 is ENHRY and CDR2 is SYGVKD. The CDR3 is 14 residues long. Trimming cost V 2 bases and J 4 bases, with 10 bases left between them. The CDR3 DNA reads TGTGCCATCAGTGAGAGCCAGGAACCAGATACGCAGTATTTT. It specifies CAISESQEPDTQYF.

This clonotype was recorded many times. The chain is built from TRBV7-2 and TRBJ2-7; D unclear. V was clipped by 3 bases and J by 4 bases, with 10 bases between them. Germline lookup yields CDR1 SGHTA and CDR2 FQGNSA. CDR3 length equals 13 residues. The CDR3 is CASSFSGDYEQYF. The CDR3 bases are TGTGCCAGCAGCTTTTCGGGTGATTACGAGCAGTACTTC.

This chain's CDR3 is CASSLSSDHEQYF. The CDR3 DNA follows: TGTGCCAGCAGTTTATCGTCGGACCACGAGCAGTACTTC. This chain connects TRBV27 to TRBJ2-7; D gene ambiguous. The CDR3 contains 13 residues. V was trimmed by 0 bases and J by 5 bases, leaving 8 bases between them. Germline-derived CDR1 and CDR2 are MNHEY and SMNVEV (reference sequence).

The chain recombines TRBV20-1 with TRBJ2-5, with no clear D. CDR3 size: 12 residues. Looked up from germline, CDR1 is DFQATT and CDR2 is SNEGSKA (reference sequence). Trimming left V 2 bases short and J 2 bases short, with 6 bases between. The CDR3 sequence is CSARKQQETQYF. CDR3 bases: TGCAGTGCTAGAAAACAGCAAGAGACCCAGTACTTC.